Following are 4 T cell receptor beta chains from one sample sequenced in a study of T cell responses to AZD1222 COVID-19 vaccine. Libraries were prepared by immunoSEQ multiplex PCR; TCRdb keeps only in-frame clonotypes and omits some of them. Here the sample spans 200,000 or so clones, under 95% being singletons. The sequencing used peripheral blood, collected 28 days after the second AZD1222 dose. These receptors all come from an adult who received the AZD1222 COVID-19 vaccine.

In its sample, this clone was seen once. The chain is built from TRBV2 and TRBJ2-4; 14 bases agree with TRBD2. V lost 6 bases to trimming and J lost 8 bases; unmatched junction nucleotides: 6. This CDR3 comprises 15 residues. From germline, CDR1 is SNHLY and CDR2 FYNNEI. CDR3 nucleotides: TGTGCCAGCAGGCCGACTAGCGGGGGGGCCTACATTCAGTACTTC. Its translation: CASRPTSGGAYIQYF.

The chain is built from TRBV3-1 (or the pseudogene TRBV3-2) and TRBJ2-7; D unresolved. This CDR3 has 12 residues. The V gene lost 4 bases and the J gene lost 2 bases, with 6 bases spanning the gap. Germline CDR1 and CDR2: LGHDT and YNNKEL (reference sequence). For the CDR3, the DNA is TGTGCCAGCAGCCGCTACGCCTACGAGCAGTACTTC. It codes for CASSRYAYEQYF.

The V gene is TRBV14, the J gene TRBJ1-2, with TRBD1 matching over 9 bases. This CDR3 region has 16 residues. CDR1 and CDR2 from the germline V gene are SGHDN and FVKESK. Germline trimming cut 3 bases from V and 5 bases from J; bases unmatched to any gene: 10. The CDR3 reads CASSQLAQGAKYGYTF. As DNA, the CDR3 is TGTGCCAGCAGCCAGCTGGCACAGGGGGCGAAGTATGGCTACACCTTC.

The genes are TRBV27 and TRBJ1-2, with a weak D call TRBD1 (5 bases). Deletions cut 8 bases from V and 4 bases from J, with 8 bases between. Germline V gene sequence: CDR1 MNHEY, CDR2 SMNVEV (reference sequence). The CDR3 spans 11 residues. In DNA form, the CDR3 reads TGTGCCAGCGGCAGGGCCTATGGCTACACCTTC. Its translation: CASGRAYGYTF.